A single sample is the source of the 23 T cell receptor beta chains below, sequenced in a study of Ad26.COV2.S vaccination and SARS-CoV-2 variants. Treatment denoted: about 20 received Ad26.COV2.S at low or high dose, single or two shots; 5 received placebo; per-sample allocation not given. Repertoires come from day 63 after the first vaccine or placebo injection. Sequencing was performed with immunoSEQ multiplex PCR; in TCRdb, only in-frame clones are kept and a portion is missing. The table records around 270,000 clones, around nine tenths of them present only once. Here the sequenced sample was peripheral blood, taken in a trial of Ad26.COV2.S vaccine versus placebo. The receptors come from a person aged 18-65 years who received the Ad26.COV2.S COVID-19 vaccine or a placebo.

The gene calls are TRBV7-3 and TRBJ2-5; TRBD2 aligns across 7 bases. Trimming removed 5 bases from V and 5 bases from J; junction bases left unmatched: 5. The length of the CDR3 is 13 residues. Per germline, CDR1 SGHTA and CDR2 FQGTGA. The CDR3 loop is CASSRTRSETQYF. The CDR3 nucleotides are TGTGCCAGCAGCCGGACTAGGTCTGAGACCCAGTACTTC.

This clone turned up a few times. The chain couples TRBV6-2 or TRBV6-3 to TRBJ1-1; D not resolved. CDR1 and CDR2 from the germline V gene are MNHEY and SVGEGT. The CDR3 is 14 amino acids. The germline V and J ends were trimmed by 2 bases and 3 bases, with 10 bases remaining between them. Here the CDR3 reads CASSYKGSDTEAFF. The CDR3 nucleotides are TGTGCCAGCAGTTACAAGGGCTCGGACACTGAAGCTTTCTTT.

This clone was observed a single time. J is TRBJ2-2 and V is TRBV7-3; D is ambiguous. Germline assignment: CDR1 SGHTA and CDR2 FQGTGA. V shed 0 bases and J shed 0 bases, with 11 bases lying between them. The CDR3 totals 17 residues. CDR3 sequence: CASSLTIGFANTGELFF. DNA of the CDR3: TGTGCCAGCAGCTTAACGATCGGTTTCGCGAACACCGGGGAGCTGTTTTTT.

V usage is TRBV9 and J usage is TRBJ2-4; possible D gene TRBD1, 7 bases. Per germline, CDR1 SGDLS and CDR2 YYNGEE. This CDR3 is 16 amino acids long. Between the trimmed V and J ends, which lost 3 bases and 1 base, there was a span of 14 bases. In nucleotides, the CDR3 is TGTGCCAGCAGCGCAGCGGAGGGGGCGGCCAAAAACATTCAGTACTTC. Its translation is CASSAAEGAAKNIQYF.

The chain carries TRBV5-4 and TRBJ2-3; unclear D gene. CDR3 length: 15 amino acids. V lost 2 bases and J lost 0, with 10 bases in between. From germline, CDR1 is SGHNT and CDR2 YYREEE (reference sequence). In DNA, the CDR3 is TGTGCCAGCAGCTTAAGCTTTGCTAGCACAGATACGCAGTATTTT. Translating gives CASSLSFASTDTQYF.

This clone was counted only a few times. The chain has TRBV9 and TRBJ2-3, with 9 bases that match TRBD1. V trimming: 0 bases; J trimming: 1 base; junction bases outside the gene matches: 24. This CDR3 region has 23 residues. Germline V lookup: CDR1 SGDLS, CDR2 YYNGEE. Here the CDR3 DNA reads TGTGCCAGCAGCGTAGGTGATTTGGGGGACAGGGTTTGGAGAGATGCTGGCACAGATACGCAGTATTTT. Residues: CASSVGDLGDRVWRDAGTDTQYF.

The table lists this clone with a few counts. The sample has other DNA sequences that encode this CDR3 too. This chain connects TRBV12-3 or TRBV12-4 to TRBJ1-2; D is ambiguous. The ends were cut back, 3 bases at V and 4 bases at J, with 6 bases in the middle. This CDR3 comprises 12 residues. The chain's CDR3 is CASSFGGYGYTF. As DNA, the CDR3 is TGTGCCAGCAGTTTCGGCGGCTATGGCTACACCTTC.

The chain joins TRBV9 to TRBJ1-1; D is uncertain. The V end lost 3 bases, the J end lost 0 bases, and 6 bases lay between the germline ends. CDR1 is SGDLS, CDR2 YYNGEE, per germline. CDR3 length equals 13 residues. CDR3 protein: CASSGNMNTEAFF. CDR3 in DNA: TGTGCCAGCAGCGGAAATATGAACACTGAAGCTTTCTTT.

The CDR3 spells CASSFYSGGAPNTGELFF. CDR3 sequence (DNA): TGTGCCAGCAGCTTCTATAGCGGGGGGGCCCCGAACACCGGGGAGCTGTTTTTT. V usage is TRBV11-2 and J usage is TRBJ2-2; 11 bases agree with TRBD2. V trimming: 3 bases; J trimming: 0 bases; junction bases outside the gene matches: 6. The CDR3 length is 18 residues. The germline V gene encodes CDR1 SGHAT and CDR2 FQNNGV.

V is TRBV10-3 and J is TRBJ2-3, with D hard to call. This CDR3 has 15 amino acids. Germline V lookup: CDR1 ENHRY, CDR2 SYGVKD. V lost 2 bases and J lost 3, with 12 bases in between. The CDR3 DNA reads as TGTGCCATCAGTGAGGTATTCCCCAGGACAGATACGCAGTATTTT. Protein sequence: CAISEVFPRTDTQYF.

The chain carries TRBV4-3 and TRBJ2-5, with D hard to call. This CDR3 has 14 residues. Trimming removed 4 bases from V and 3 bases from J, with 12 bases in between. Germline V gene lookup returns CDR1 LGHNA and CDR2 YSLEER. The CDR3: CASSLWYGKETQYF. Written as DNA, the CDR3 is TGCGCCAGCAGCCTGTGGTACGGAAAAGAGACCCAGTACTTC.

This chain connects TRBV5-4 to TRBJ1-4, with D hard to call. With 0 bases removed from V and 4 bases from J, the gap between germline ends came to 7 bases. Germline CDR1 and CDR2: SGHNT and YYREEE (reference sequence). The CDR3 is 14 residues long. The CDR3 nucleotides are TGTGCCAGCAGCTTGGACATCGTTAATGAAAAACTGTTTTTT. Amino acids: CASSLDIVNEKLFF.

The genes are TRBV7-9 and TRBJ1-1; a possible D gene is TRBD1 (5 bases). V was trimmed by 5 bases and J by 0 bases, leaving 19 bases between them. The CDR3 extends over 17 amino acids. Germline V CDR1 and CDR2: SEHNR, FQNEAQ (reference sequence). CDR3 residues: CASSPPAGRKMNTEAFF. The CDR3 region has the DNA TGTGCCAGCAGCCCCCCCGCGGGACGGAAGATGAACACTGAAGCTTTCTTT.

V is TRBV7-2 and J is TRBJ2-1, with no clear D. CDR1 and CDR2 from the germline V gene are SGHTA and FQGNSA. The germline V and J ends were trimmed by 2 bases and 7 bases, with 12 bases remaining between them. The CDR3 loop spans 14 amino acids. CDR3 coding DNA: TGTGCCAGCAGCTTATCAACAGCTGGGAATGAGCAGTTCTTC. Translated, it gives CASSLSTAGNEQFF. Full variable domain (outside the CDR3, taken from reference TRBV7-2 and TRBJ2-1): GAGVSQSPSNKVTEKGKDVELRCDPISGHTALYWYRQSLGQGLEFLIYFQGNSAPDKSGLPSDRFSAERTGGSVSTLTIQRTQQEDSAVYLCASSLSTAGNEQFFGPGTRLTVL.

The chain is built from TRBV5-1 and TRBJ1-2; D gene unclear. CDR1 and CDR2 (germline): SGHRS, YFSETQ. The CDR3 loop spans 13 amino acids. The V and J ends lost 0 bases and 5 bases respectively, with 8 bases between them. The CDR3 region has the DNA TGCGCCAGCAGCTTGGAGTCAGCTTATGGCTACACCTTC. Its protein is CASSLESAYGYTF.

The chain carries TRBV7-2 and TRBJ2-5, with a possible D match to TRBD1 (5 bases). This CDR3 comprises 14 residues. Trimming took off 1 base at V and 5 bases at J, with 11 bases between the two ends. Germline CDR1 reads SGHTA; CDR2 reads FQGNSA. CDR3 coding DNA: TGTGCCAGCAGCTTAGAAGCAGGGTGGGAGACCCAGTACTTC. Translation: CASSLEAGWETQYF. Drawing the rest from reference TRBV7-2 and TRBJ2-5, the complete variable domain is GAGVSQSPSNKVTEKGKDVELRCDPISGHTALYWYRQSLGQGLEFLIYFQGNSAPDKSGLPSDRFSAERTGGSVSTLTIQRTQQEDSAVYLCASSLEAGWETQYFGPGTRLLVL.

The chain recombines TRBV30 with TRBJ2-6; 8 bases are a match to TRBD1. V dropped 4 bases and J dropped 1; count of bases not matched to a gene: 18. CDR1 is GTSNPN, CDR2 SVGIG, per germline (reference sequence). The CDR3 spans 20 residues. CDR3 in amino acids: CAWTPLGAGGDSSGANVLTF. The CDR3 DNA sequence: TGTGCCTGGACTCCCCTAGGGGCAGGGGGCGATTCATCTGGGGCCAACGTCCTGACTTTC.

The rearrangement uses TRBV10-3 and TRBJ2-3, with 12 bases matching TRBD1. The CDR3 sequence is 13 residues long. Trimming took 10 bases from V and 7 from J; bases not matched to a gene: 6. Germline lookup yields CDR1 ENHRY and CDR2 SYGVKD. The CDR3 here is CATGQGAGYTQYF. The CDR3, as DNA: TGTGCCACGGGACAGGGGGCAGGGTATACGCAGTATTTT.

The CDR3 nucleotides read TGTGCCAGCAGTAAGGGACAGGCCGCGAACACCGGGGAGCTGTTTTTT. It is translated as CASSKGQAANTGELFF. V usage is TRBV2 and J usage is TRBJ2-2; TRBD1 aligns across 8 bases. V was pared by 5 bases and J by 0 bases, with 5 bases of the junction left unmatched. Looked up from germline, CDR1 is SNHLY and CDR2 is FYNNEI. The CDR3 is 16 amino acids.

The V gene is TRBV9, the J gene TRBJ1-2; D unclear. There are 14 residues in the CDR3. The germline gives CDR1 SGDLS, CDR2 YYNGEE. V was pared by 4 bases and J by 2 bases, with 12 bases between. CDR3 protein: CASSLDIPNYGYTF. The CDR3 DNA sequence: TGTGCCAGCAGCCTCGACATACCCAACTATGGCTACACCTTC.

V usage is TRBV6-6 and J usage is TRBJ2-1; D tentatively reads TRBD1 or TRBD2 (5 bases each). Trimming cost V 2 bases and J 9 bases, with 8 bases left between them. The CDR3 is 12 residues long. Germline assignment: CDR1 MNHNY and CDR2 SVGAGI (reference sequence). The CDR3 loop is CASSYQGVEQFF. The CDR3 DNA is TGTGCCAGCAGTTACCAGGGAGTTGAGCAGTTCTTC.

The chain links TRBV27 to TRBJ2-2; TRBD1 matches at 8 bases. Germline loops: CDR1 MNHEY, CDR2 SMNVEV (reference sequence). The CDR3 has 16 residues. The junction had 8 bases not matched to a gene; V was cut back by 3 bases and J by 5 bases. The DNA of the CDR3 is TGTGCCAGCAGTTTCGACAGGGGAAGAGGAACCGGGGAGCTGTTTTTT. It translates to CASSFDRGRGTGELFF.

This clone occurred a few times. The chain carries TRBV3-1 (or the pseudogene TRBV3-2) and TRBJ1-1; TRBD1 matches 8 bases. J lost 5 bases, V lost 2 bases, and 10 bases had no gene match. Germline CDR1 is LGHDT and CDR2 is YNNKEL (reference sequence). This CDR3 has 16 residues. The CDR3 protein is CASSQLFRGLETEAFF. For the CDR3, the DNA is TGTGCCAGCAGCCAACTGTTCAGGGGGCTGGAAACTGAAGCTTTCTTT.